A single sample is the source of the 21 T cell receptor beta chains below, sequenced in a study of shared clonotypes between healthy human individuals (dated by TCRdb to the early 2020s). Library construction relied on the immunoSEQ multiplex PCR assay. Sourced from immuneACCESS, this table was stored by TCRdb with only in-frame sequences that have V and J called. A share of the clones is absent; for the studies checked, an unresolved V gene accounts for under half, and the remainder has no known explanation. Across this sample there are 950,000 to 1,100,000 clones, with about 75% seen only once. Clones ranked in the top ten supply approximately 1.5% of the sample. The sample was memory CD4+ T cells sorted from blood. The sample's cell subset or site label, in plain terms: CD45RA-negative fraction. Source of these receptors: a man younger than 35 in good health.

The V and J genes are TRBV2 and TRBJ1-6; D gene ambiguous. This CDR3 contains 13 residues. The V and J ends lost 6 bases and 8 bases respectively, with 11 bases between them. Looked up from germline, CDR1 is SNHLY and CDR2 is FYNNEI. CDR3 nucleotide sequence: TGTGCCAGCAGCCTCCCAGTCGATTCACCCCTCCACTTT. Residues: CASSLPVDSPLHF.

This chain joins TRBV29-1 and TRBJ2-1; 7 positions match TRBD1. CDR1 is SQVTM, CDR2 ANQGSEA, per germline. The ends lost 6 bases at V and 0 bases at J; junction bases unmatched: 5. This CDR3 is built from 14 residues. The CDR3 bases are TGCAGCGTCGCACAGGGGAGCTCCTACAATGAGCAGTTCTTC. Protein sequence: CSVAQGSSYNEQFF.

The chain links TRBV5-8 to TRBJ2-3; TRBD2 matches 12 bases. J was trimmed by 6 bases and V by 3 bases; bases with no gene match: 8. Germline lookup yields CDR1 SGHTS and CDR2 YDEGEE. The CDR3 consists of 16 residues. CDR3 loop: CASSWPSSGRADTQYF. The CDR3 DNA sequence: TGTGCCAGCAGCTGGCCCTCTAGCGGGAGGGCTGATACGCAGTATTTT. The full variable domain, in which reference TRBV5-8 and TRBJ2-3 provide the parts outside the CDR3, is EAGVTQSPTHLIKTRGQQATLRCSPISGHTSVYWYQQALGLGLQFLLWYDEGEERNRGNFPPRFSGRQFPNYSSELNVNALELEDSALYLCASSWPSSGRADTQYFGPGTRLTVL.

The chain employs TRBV28 and TRBJ2-7; D not resolved. Trimming left V 6 bases short and J 4 bases short, with 10 bases between. In germline, CDR1 is MDHEN, CDR2 SYDVKM. The CDR3 is 12 residues long. The CDR3 bases are TGTGCCAGCAGCCGTGAGGTTTACGAGCAGTACTTC. This translates into CASSREVYEQYF. Filled out from reference TRBV28 and TRBJ2-7, the complete variable domain reads DVKVTQSSRYLVKRTGEKVFLECVQDMDHENMFWYRQDPGLGLRLIYFSYDVKMKEKGDIPEGYSVSREKKERFSLILESASTNQTSMYLCASSREVYEQYFGPGTRLTVT.

The chain links TRBV18 to TRBJ2-3, with 10 bases identical to TRBD2. Germline lookup yields CDR1 KGHSH and CDR2 LQKENI. After removal of 5 bases from V and 2 bases from J, the junction contained 1 base not matched to a gene. The CDR3 totals 14 residues. DNA for the CDR3: TGTGCCAGCTCAGGACTAGCGGTCACAGATACGCAGTATTTT. It encodes CASSGLAVTDTQYF.

This chain links TRBV7-8 with TRBJ2-2; D remains unclear. The CDR3 loop spans 14 amino acids. V was shortened by 1 base and J by 6 bases, with 9 bases between the two germline ends. Germline loops: CDR1 SGHVS, CDR2 FQNEAQ. In nucleotides, the CDR3 is TGTGCCAGCAGCTTAGTATGGGCCTCCGGGGAGCTGTTTTTT. This codes for CASSLVWASGELFF.

The CDR3 nucleotides read TGTGCCAGCAGCCCCGAGGCCCTGAGAGCTTTCTTT. It encodes CASSPEALRAFF. This chain connects TRBV7-9 to TRBJ1-1; D unresolved. Trimming shortened V by 5 bases and J by 10 bases, and 14 bases separated the two germline ends. The germline V gene encodes CDR1 SEHNR and CDR2 FQNEAQ (reference sequence). The CDR3 consists of 12 residues. Drawing the rest from reference TRBV7-9 and TRBJ1-1, the complete variable domain is DTGVSQNPRHKITKRGQNVTFRCDPISEHNRLYWYRQTLGQGPEFLTYFQNEAQLEKSRLLSDRFSAERPKGSFSTLEIQRTEQGDSAMYLCASSPEALRAFFGQGTRLTVV.

The chain combines TRBV19 with TRBJ2-2; a weak D match, TRBD2 (7 bases). The CDR3 length is 15 residues. From germline, CDR1 is LNHDA and CDR2 SQIVND (reference sequence). Trimming removed 7 bases at V and 0 bases at J, with 12 bases between. In nucleotides, the CDR3 is TGTGCCAGTACCCTAGGGGGGGCGAACACCGGGGAGCTGTTTTTT. Its protein product is CASTLGGANTGELFF.

As regards this clone: The identical CDR3 is also encoded by other nucleotide sequences in the sample. The rearrangement links TRBV5-1 to TRBJ2-3, with TRBD2 identical over 7 bases. V shed 0 bases and J 4 bases; nucleotides not matched to a gene: 2. The CDR3 covers 14 residues. Germline V CDR1 and CDR2: SGHRS, YFSETQ. Here the CDR3 reads CASSLVGGADTQYF. As DNA, the CDR3 is TGCGCCAGCAGCTTGGTTGGGGGGGCAGATACGCAGTATTTT.

The rearrangement uses TRBV10-3 and TRBJ1-1; tentative D call: TRBD1 (5 bases). Looked up from germline, CDR1 is ENHRY and CDR2 is SYGVKD. CDR3 length: 19 residues. V was clipped by 0 bases and J by 5 bases, with 25 bases between them. Here the CDR3 reads CAISESAGRGPNGWTEAFF. In DNA, the CDR3 is TGTGCCATCAGTGAGTCGGCAGGGCGAGGACCCAACGGATGGACTGAAGCTTTCTTT.

The chain uses TRBV5-4 and TRBJ1-2, with D possibly TRBD1 on 5 matching bases. This CDR3 region has 14 residues. CDR1 is SGHNT, CDR2 YYREEE, per germline (reference sequence). V was clipped by 4 bases and J by 0 bases, with 10 bases between them. CDR3 sequence: CASSPEGSNYGYTF. CDR3 sequence (DNA): TGTGCCAGCAGCCCCGAGGGGTCTAACTATGGCTACACCTTC. The full variable domain, in which reference TRBV5-4 and TRBJ1-2 provide the parts outside the CDR3, is ETGVTQSPTHLIKTRGQQVTLRCSSQSGHNTVSWYQQALGQGPQFIFQYYREEENGRGNFPPRFSGLQFPNYSSELNVNALELDDSALYLCASSPEGSNYGYTFGSGTRLTVV.

The V gene is TRBV5-5, the J gene TRBJ1-5; no reliable D call. Germline CDR1 reads SGHKS; CDR2 reads YYEKEE (reference sequence). V lost 5 bases and J 6 bases, leaving 18 bases between the germline ends. This CDR3 contains 15 residues. The CDR3 DNA follows: TGTGCCAGCAGTTTAGCGGGTGCCCCGGGTCAGCCCCAGCATTTT. Protein: CASSLAGAPGQPQHF. Using reference TRBV5-5 and TRBJ1-5 for the parts outside the CDR3, the full variable domain is DAGVTQSPTHLIKTRGQQVTLRCSPISGHKSVSWYQQVLGQGPQFIFQYYEKEERGRGNFPDRFSARQFPNYSSELNVNALLLGDSALYLCASSLAGAPGQPQHFGDGTRLSIL.

This clone occurred once. This chain uses TRBV6-4 with TRBJ1-5; no reliable D call. This CDR3 is built from 16 residues. The germline V and J ends were trimmed by 9 bases and 3 bases, with 21 bases remaining between them. Germline-derived CDR1 and CDR2 are MRHNA and SNTAGT. This chain's CDR3 is CASTFGRRDDNQPQHF. CDR3 DNA sequence: TGTGCCAGTACCTTTGGTCGTAGAGACGACAATCAGCCCCAGCATTTT.

Turning to this clone: Other nucleotide sequences from this sample produce the same CDR3. The CDR3 spells CASSLSASSYNEQFF. CDR3 nucleotide sequence: TGTGCCAGCAGCTTGAGCGCGAGCTCCTACAATGAGCAGTTCTTC. The chain has TRBV5-4 and TRBJ2-1, with no clear D. There are 15 residues in the CDR3. Trimming took 1 base from V and 0 from J, leaving 8 bases between them. The germline gives CDR1 SGHNT, CDR2 YYREEE (reference sequence).

The chain carries TRBV14 and TRBJ1-1; the D is unclear. The CDR3 has 15 residues. V shed 3 bases and J shed 8 bases, with 19 bases lying between them. The V gene's germline CDR1 is SGHDN and CDR2 FVKESK. The CDR3 sequence: CASSHGPLLVREAFF. Written as DNA, the CDR3 is TGTGCCAGCAGCCATGGACCCCTCCTCGTTCGAGAAGCTTTCTTT. The full variable domain, completed using reference TRBV14 and TRBJ1-1, is EAGVTQFPSHSVIEKGQTVTLRCDPISGHDNLYWYRRVMGKEIKFLLHFVKESKQDESGMPNNRFLAERTGGTYSTLKVQPAELEDSGVYFCASSHGPLLVREAFFGQGTRLTVV.

About this clone: Other DNA variants within this sample encode the same CDR3. CDR3 protein: CASSLRQGSNQPQHF. CDR3 in DNA: TGTGCCAGCAGCTTACGACAGGGTAGCAATCAGCCCCAGCATTTT. The chain joins TRBV7-2 to TRBJ1-5, with 7 bases aligning to TRBD1. J gave up 0 bases and V 2 bases, and 1 base lay outside the gene matches. In germline, CDR1 is SGHTA, CDR2 FQGNSA. The length of the CDR3 is 15 residues.

Ten or more counts support this clone. The rearrangement joins TRBV6-5 to TRBJ1-4, with 9 positions matching TRBD1. V gave up 6 bases and J gave up 4 bases; unmatched junction bases: 6. This CDR3 is 15 amino acids long. CDR1 and CDR2 from the germline V gene are MNHEY and SVGAGI. The CDR3 DNA reads as TGTGCCAGCAGACGCGGACAGGGGAATAATGAAAAACTGTTTTTT. This translates into CASRRGQGNNEKLFF.

The V call is TRBV5-1, the J call TRBJ2-7; a weak D match, TRBD1 (6 bases). V was clipped by 4 bases and J by 6 bases, with 17 bases between them. This CDR3 comprises 14 residues. CDR1 is SGHRS, CDR2 YFSETQ, per germline. The CDR3 spells CASSTTSTGVEQYF. For the CDR3, the DNA is TGCGCCAGCAGCACGACGTCGACAGGAGTCGAGCAGTACTTC.

This chain joins TRBV28 and TRBJ1-3; D is possibly TRBD1 (5 bases). In germline, CDR1 is MDHEN, CDR2 SYDVKM. Trimming stripped 2 bases from V and 2 bases from J, with 16 bases between. The CDR3 loop spans 17 amino acids. CDR3 sequence (DNA): TGTGCCAGCAGTTTAGGGGCGTTCAGGCTTCCTGGAAACACCATATATTTT. The encoded protein is CASSLGAFRLPGNTIYF. Filled out from reference TRBV28 and TRBJ1-3, the complete variable domain reads DVKVTQSSRYLVKRTGEKVFLECVQDMDHENMFWYRQDPGLGLRLIYFSYDVKMKEKGDIPEGYSVSREKKERFSLILESASTNQTSMYLCASSLGAFRLPGNTIYFGEGSWLTVV.

The chain couples TRBV4-3 to TRBJ2-7; TRBD2 matches 7 bases. The V gene end was trimmed by 0 bases and the J gene end by 0 bases; junction bases not matched to a gene: 8. Germline CDR1 reads LGHNA; CDR2 reads YSLEER. The CDR3 has 17 amino acids. The chain's CDR3 is CASSQESGGRISYEQYF. The DNA of the CDR3 is TGCGCCAGCAGCCAAGAATCGGGCGGGAGAATCTCCTACGAGCAGTACTTC.

This clone is a singleton in its sample. The chain couples TRBV7-2 to TRBJ2-5; 8 nucleotides match TRBD2. The CDR3 runs 15 residues. Unmatched junction bases numbered 8, after V lost 3 bases and J lost 5 bases. The germline V gene has CDR1 SGHTA and CDR2 FQGNSA. CDR3 nucleotides: TGTGCCAGCAGCTTTAGCGGGGAGATCCTCGAGACCCAGTACTTC. Protein sequence: CASSFSGEILETQYF.